The T cell receptor (beta chain) described here comes from a study of T cells in tuberculosis. The data were produced by immunoSEQ multiplex PCR, yet TCRdb's version contains in-frame clones alone and is incomplete. The table shows about 32,000 clones, with 94% occurring only once. This CDR3 has 14 residues. CDR1 and CDR2 (germline): MDHEN, SYDVKM. Trimming cost V 6 bases and J 6 bases, with 15 bases left between them. This clone was recorded only once. Its antigen remains unknown. Study-wide results and caveats: The TCR-beta difference was not significant; alpha differences partly reflected length.

This receptor was identified in a donor aged 10 to 29 with latent tuberculosis or without tuberculosis infection. The sequenced material came from PBMCs. This sequence joins TRBV28 and TRBJ1-5; D unresolved. CDR3 nucleotide sequence: TGTGCCAGCAGCCGTAGGGAGGAGGTTCAGCCCCAGCATTTT. This gives the protein CASSRREEVQPQHF.